This T cell receptor (beta chain) was sequenced for a study of shared clonotypes between healthy human individuals. Some clones are missing from TCRdb's copy, which holds only in-frame ones; the method was immunoSEQ multiplex PCR. The sample contains some 2,100,000 clones, nearly 97% of which appear only once. V was trimmed by 1 base and J by 0 bases, leaving 7 bases between them. Germline V gene lookup returns CDR1 SNHLY and CDR2 FYNNEI. This CDR3 has 15 amino acids. The TCR sequence derives from a man aged 18 to 30 in good health. The rearrangement joins TRBV2 to TRBJ1-5; D gene uncertain. The sample was naive CD4+ T cells sorted from blood. Noted subset: CD45RA+ positively selected. CDR3 sequence (DNA): TGTGCCAGCAGTGAAGGTGAGGCTAGCAATCAGCCCCAGCATTTT. This sequence encodes CASSEGEASNQPQHF.